This T cell receptor beta chain derives from a study of blood T cell repertoires in COVID-19. Study details: Samples representing acute and convalescent COVID-19 were sourced from the United States, Italy and Spain.

V gave up 0 bases and J gave up 6 bases, with 13 bases separating them. The CDR3 has 15 amino acids. Germline loops: CDR1 SGHRS, CDR2 YFSETQ. Method: immunoSEQ multiplex PCR; TCRdb's copy keeps in-frame clones and lacks some. The data contain about 220,000 clones, roughly 80% of them singletons. The source of this sequence is an older woman with acute or convalescent COVID-19. The sequenced sample was peripheral blood. This chain joins TRBV5-1 and TRBJ1-5; D remains unclear. The CDR3 DNA sequence: TGCGCCAGCAGCTTGGATGGTGAGGTCGTTCAGCCCCAGCATTTT. Translation: CASSLDGEVVQPQHF.